This T cell receptor (beta chain) is drawn from a study of cytomegalovirus exposure and HLA in healthy donors. Findings and caveats of the study: Later analysis suggested most CMV-associated TCR beta chains were HLA-restricted. In a later analysis, specific HLA alleles were associated with around 17,000 TCR beta sequences at a 0.05 false discovery rate.

Concerning this clone: What it recognizes is unknown.

Healthy donors of bone marrow made up the group. Trimming at V came to 4 bases and at J to 2 bases, leaving 1 base not matched to a gene. There are 14 residues in the CDR3. Per germline, CDR1 SGHRS and CDR2 YFSETQ. The PCR used 60 Vbeta and 13 Jbeta primers. TCRdb's copy holds only in-frame clones and misses some; the assay was immunoSEQ multiplex PCR. The sample has around 200,000 clones, over 70% seen once. The TCR sequence derives from a woman under 30 in good health and CMV-seronegative. The sample was PBMCs. The gene calls are TRBV5-1 and TRBJ2-5; 11 nucleotides align to TRBD2. This CDR3 is CASSRTSGQETQYF. The CDR3 DNA is TGCGCCAGCAGCAGGACTAGCGGGCAAGAGACCCAGTACTTC.